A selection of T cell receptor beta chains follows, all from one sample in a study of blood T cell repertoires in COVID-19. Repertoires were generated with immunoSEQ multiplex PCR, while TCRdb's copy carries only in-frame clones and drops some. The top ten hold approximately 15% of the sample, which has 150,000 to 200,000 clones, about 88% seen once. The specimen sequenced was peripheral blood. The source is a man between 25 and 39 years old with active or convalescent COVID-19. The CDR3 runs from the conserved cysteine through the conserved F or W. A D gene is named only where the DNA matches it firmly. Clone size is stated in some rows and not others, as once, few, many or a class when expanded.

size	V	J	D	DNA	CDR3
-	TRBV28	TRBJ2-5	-	TGTGCCAGCAGTTTGGCAGGGGCCCAAGAGACCCAGTACTTC	CASSLAGAQETQYF
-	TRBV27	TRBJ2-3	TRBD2	TGTGCCAGCAGTTTCATGTCGGGGGGGGGAGATACGCAGTATTTT	CASSFMSGGGDTQYF
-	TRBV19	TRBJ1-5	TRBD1	TGTGCCAGTAGTACCCAGGGGGCGAACAATCAGCCCCAGCATTTT	CASSTQGANNQPQHF
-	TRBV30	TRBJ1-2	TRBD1	TGTGCCTGGAGTCGGACAGGAAACTATGGCTACACCTTC	CAWSRTGNYGYTF
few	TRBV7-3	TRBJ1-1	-	TGTGCCAGCAGCGCGGGGAGGCTGAACACTGAAGCTTTCTTT	CASSAGRLNTEAFF
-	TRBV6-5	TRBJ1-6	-	TGTGCCAGCAGTTACGCAGGGCAGAATTCACCCCTCCACTTT	CASSYAGQNSPLHF
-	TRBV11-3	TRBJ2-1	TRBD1	TGTGCCAGCAGGGGGACAGGGACTGACAATGAGCAGTTCTTC	CASRGTGTDNEQFF
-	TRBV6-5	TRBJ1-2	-	TGTGCCAGCAGCCGACCAGACAGGCCCTATGGCTACACCTTC	CASSRPDRPYGYTF
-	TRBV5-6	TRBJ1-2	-	TGTGCCAGCAGCTTCCGGGGGGGGCTGGCGGCTAACTATGGCTACACCTTC	CASSFRGGLAANYGYTF
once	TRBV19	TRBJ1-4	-	TGTGCCAGTAGTATGGACAGTGCAACTAATGAAAAACTGTTTTTT	CASSMDSATNEKLFF
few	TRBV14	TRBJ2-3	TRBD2	TGTGCCAGCAGCCTCCGGGTCGGCGGGGGAAGCACAGATACGCAGTATTTT	CASSLRVGGGSTDTQYF